The subject of this entry is one TCR beta chain. The antigen this receptor binds is unknown. The record has no base qualities; no much larger clone is one base away. The data stem from a study of T cells after yellow fever vaccination (dated by TCRdb to about 2019). For the study in its entirety: The SMART-Seq v4 Ultra Low Input RNA kit was used to prepare libraries from fractions with low cell numbers. To follow T-cell clones before and after primary and booster YFV17D yellow fever vaccination, bulk TCR alpha and beta repertoires were sequenced over time. The cohort comprised two healthy male donors, one aged 18 to 29 and one aged 30 to 39 years. Blood was collected at multiple timepoints before and after primary and secondary immunization, and bulk PBMC replicates and cell subsets were isolated. General study outcomes and caveats: Computational filtering was needed because FACS-sorted repertoires could contain abundant contaminating clonotypes from the bulk population. Most clones expanded after primary vaccination were re-detected after the booster (almost 98% of CD4 and approximately 89% of CD8), suggesting broad memory maintenance. Compared with the primary T-cell response, the secondary T-cell response was faster but weaker, reaching its peak on day 5 rather than on day 15. A small fraction of clonotypes showed up in both the CD4 and CD8 compartments, probably as a result of convergent recombination. Because the study included only a couple of donors, the extent to which the findings can be generalized is limited.

Instrument on record: Illumina NovaSeq 6000. Synthesis of TCR cDNA relied on 5'RACE template switching, a step that introduced a universal primer site along with unique molecular identifiers. Priming of cDNA synthesis was performed from both the TCR alpha and TCR beta constant segments. Libraries were amplified in two PCR steps, with sample barcodes and sequencing adapters added in the second step. Libraries were sequenced on Illumina HiSeq 2500 (2x100 bp) or NovaSeq (2x150 bp). Per the original workflow: MIGEC handled demultiplexing of reads and collapsing into UMI consensus sequences, while MiXCR performed V(D)J alignment. Vaccine-responding clonotypes were defined with edgeR using replicate PBMC samples, requiring FDR below 0.01 and a log2 fold change above 5 up to day 15. Each bulk clonotype received a CD4 or CD8 identity based on whether the sequenced CD4 or CD8 repertoire contained that clonotype at higher abundance. TCRdb itself trimmed the public reads at Q25 with fastp, ran MiXCR and retained productive beta chains. Entries that share a CDR3 protein sequence are merged under the most common genes and DNA. Clone size and V and J calls follow TCRdb, not the original study. This sample comprises a few hundred thousand distinct CDR3 sequences, 4.1% of them detected only once. The top ten hold under 30% of the sample.

Sample treatment or condition, as interpreted from the label and publication: live attenuated yellow fever vaccine strain. At each blood-draw timepoint, two biological replicates of bulk PBMCs were obtained. PBMCs were isolated from peripheral blood using a standard Ficoll-Paque protocol. TriZol was used to extract RNA from bulk PBMCs, from CD4 and CD8 fractions, and from dextramer-positive and dextramer-negative fractions. The TCR originated in a man younger than 35 who received the YFV17D yellow fever vaccine. The material was PBMCs, obtained 5 days after the yellow fever booster vaccination.

This receptor has the CDR3 CASSLAGTFYEQYV. The nucleotides read TGTGCCAGCAGCTTAGCCGGGACATTCTACGAGCAGTACGTC. The chain joins TRBV11-2 to TRBJ2-7, and TRBD1 may be the D gene, going by 6 matching bases. From its cysteine to its valine, the CDR3 spans 14 amino acids. Kept here is only the CDR3 DNA, which spans 42 bases and is read in frame from base 1. V drops 1 base and J drops 3 bases, leaving 10 bases in between. CDR1 and CDR2, per the germline V gene, are SGHAT and FQNNGV.